The T cell receptor (beta chain) under discussion was sequenced for a study of long-term antiretroviral therapy in people with HIV. Background on the study: The 2015 recommendation for immediate ART came about a decade after the earliest samples. Findings and limits, study-wide: Drawn between about 2004 and 2018, the blood was possibly obtained under older ART regimens.

Each specimen consisted of about 0.85-10 million cryopreserved PBMC prior to extraction of DNA. Running of the v3.0 immunoSEQ assay took place at survey level. Data came from immunoSEQ multiplex PCR; TCRdb stores just in-frame clones and leaves some out. Among 15,000 to 20,000 clones listed, approximately 84% were seen once. The CDR3 loop spans 15 amino acids. Per the germline V gene, CDR1 is MNHNS and CDR2 is SASEGT. With V trimmed by 3 bases and J by 4 bases, 5 bases remained unmatched. As concerns this clone: Its antigen is unidentified.

This receptor was taken from a young man with HIV. This specimen consisted of unsorted PBMCs, obtained 0.9 years after starting antiretroviral therapy. The rearrangement links TRBV6-1 to TRBJ1-2, with TRBD1 identical over 10 bases. CDR3 in amino acids: CASSEETGGSYGYTF. The CDR3 nucleotides read TGTGCCAGCAGTGAGGAGACAGGGGGCAGCTATGGCTACACCTTC.